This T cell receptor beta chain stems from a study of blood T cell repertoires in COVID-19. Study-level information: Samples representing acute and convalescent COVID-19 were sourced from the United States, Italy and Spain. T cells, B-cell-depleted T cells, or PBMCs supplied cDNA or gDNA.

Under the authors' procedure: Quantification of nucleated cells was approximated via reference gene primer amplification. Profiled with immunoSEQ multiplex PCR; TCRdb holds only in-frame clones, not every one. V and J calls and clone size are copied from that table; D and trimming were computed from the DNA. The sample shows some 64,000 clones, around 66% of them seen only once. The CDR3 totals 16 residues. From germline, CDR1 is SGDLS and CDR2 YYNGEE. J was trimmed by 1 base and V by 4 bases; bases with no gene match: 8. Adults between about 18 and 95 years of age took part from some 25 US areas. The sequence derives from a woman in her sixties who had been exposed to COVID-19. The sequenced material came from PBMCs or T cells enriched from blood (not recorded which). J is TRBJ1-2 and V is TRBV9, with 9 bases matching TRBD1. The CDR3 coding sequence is TGTGCCAGCAGCCCACAGGGGACAGGGTTTAACTATGGCTACACCTTC. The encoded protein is CASSPQGTGFNYGYTF.